The T cell receptor beta chain described here comes from a study of response to subunit inactivated influenza vaccine. This clonotype was detected only a few times. Its antigen is unknown. MiXCR, applied by TCRdb to the RT-PCR reads, yields one record per CDR3 protein. The sample consists of under 850,000 distinct CDR3 sequences, roughly 20% of them appearing once. General study results and limits: Each seasonal influenza vaccination recruits few new T cells, the authors suggested.

V was cut by 4 bases and J by 6 bases, with 21 bases left in between. Germline lookup yields CDR1 KGHDR and CDR2 SFDVKD. The CDR3 covers 17 residues. This chain links TRBV24-1 with TRBJ2-1; D gene uncertain. Sequenced here: PBMCs from blood, sampled less than 6 days after vaccination. The clonotype was recovered from a man in his fifties who received an inactivated influenza vaccine. The CDR3 sequence: CATSDPGRLGSPNEQFF. Written as DNA, the CDR3 is TGTGCCACCAGTGACCCCGGTCGCTTAGGTAGCCCCAATGAGCAGTTCTTC.